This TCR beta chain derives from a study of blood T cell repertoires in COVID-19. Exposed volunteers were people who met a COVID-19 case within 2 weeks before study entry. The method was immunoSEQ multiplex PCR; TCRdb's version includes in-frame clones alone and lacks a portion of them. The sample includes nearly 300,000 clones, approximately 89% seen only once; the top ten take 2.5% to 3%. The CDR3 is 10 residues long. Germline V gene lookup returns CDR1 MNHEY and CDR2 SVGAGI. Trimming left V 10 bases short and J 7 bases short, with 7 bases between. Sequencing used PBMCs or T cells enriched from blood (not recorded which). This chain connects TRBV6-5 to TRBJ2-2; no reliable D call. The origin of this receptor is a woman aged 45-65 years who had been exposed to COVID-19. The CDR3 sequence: CATLFGELFF. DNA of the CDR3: TGTGCCACCCTTTTCGGGGAGCTGTTTTTT.